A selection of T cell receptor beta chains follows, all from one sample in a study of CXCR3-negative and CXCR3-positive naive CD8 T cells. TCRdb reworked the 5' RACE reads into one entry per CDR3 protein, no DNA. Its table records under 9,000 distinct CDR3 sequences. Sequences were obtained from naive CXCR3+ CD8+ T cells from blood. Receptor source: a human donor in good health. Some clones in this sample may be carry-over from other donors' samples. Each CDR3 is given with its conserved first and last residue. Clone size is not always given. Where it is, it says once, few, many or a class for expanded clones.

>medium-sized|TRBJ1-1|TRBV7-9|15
CASSSPGLLNTEAFF
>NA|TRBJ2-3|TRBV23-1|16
CASSQSGERDPDTQYF
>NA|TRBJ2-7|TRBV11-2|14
CASSLEQVSYEQYF
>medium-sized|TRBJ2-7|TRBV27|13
CASSSGRDYEQYF
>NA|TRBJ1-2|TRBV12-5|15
CASGLADRVRDGYTF
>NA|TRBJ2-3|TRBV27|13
CASRSGVSDTQYF
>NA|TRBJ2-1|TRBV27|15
CASSLVGVRDNEQFF
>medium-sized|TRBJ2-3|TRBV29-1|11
CSVGRGDTQYF
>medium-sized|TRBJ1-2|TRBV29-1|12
CSVYGTADGYTF
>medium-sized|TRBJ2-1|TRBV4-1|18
CASSQEPGGTGAYNEQFF
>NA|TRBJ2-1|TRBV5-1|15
CATRGRNNEFNEQFF
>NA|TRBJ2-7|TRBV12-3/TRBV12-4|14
CASSGTENPYEQYF
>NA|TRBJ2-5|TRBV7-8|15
CASSFMGEYQETQYF
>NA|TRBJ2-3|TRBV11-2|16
CASSLVAGGNTDTQYF
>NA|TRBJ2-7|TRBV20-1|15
CSARDRGFSSYEQYF
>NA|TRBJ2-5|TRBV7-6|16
CASSPRLAGEVETQYF
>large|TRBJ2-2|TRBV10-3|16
CAISEVGQGVTGELFF
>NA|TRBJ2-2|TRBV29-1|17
CSVADSRWRVNTGELFF
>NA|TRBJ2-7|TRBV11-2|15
CASRREGLPSYEQYF
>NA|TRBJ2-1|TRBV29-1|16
CSVEDTNRGAYNEQFF
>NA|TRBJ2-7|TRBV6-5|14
CASSPLTGGYEQYF
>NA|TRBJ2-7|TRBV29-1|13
CSVEGDSSYEQYF
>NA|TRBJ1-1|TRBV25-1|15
CASSEQAGVITEAFF
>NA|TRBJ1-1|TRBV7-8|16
CASSLGLGGRSTEAFF